These 4 T cell receptor beta chains were sequenced from one sample in a study of shared clonotypes between healthy human individuals. This table comes from immunoSEQ multiplex PCR, and its TCRdb copy is limited to in-frame clones, with some not included. The profile shows 2 million or so clones, just under 95% of them singletons. Naive CD8 cells comprised CD45RO-negative, CCR7-positively selected cells, excluding terminally differentiated effector memory CD45RA+ cells. Sequenced sample: naive CD8+ T cells sorted from blood. The receptor set was obtained from a young man in good health.

V usage is TRBV5-1 and J usage is TRBJ1-2; D unresolved. CDR3 length equals 15 residues. Germline-derived CDR1 and CDR2 are SGHRS and YFSETQ. Deletions cut 0 bases from V and 8 bases from J, with 17 bases between. Here the CDR3 reads CASSLAADPTRGYTF. The CDR3 bases are TGCGCCAGCAGCTTGGCCGCAGATCCCACACGAGGCTACACCTTC.

The rearrangement links TRBV14 to TRBJ2-1, with 14 positions matching TRBD2. The V segment lost 4 bases and the J segment 0 bases; nucleotides outside the gene matches: 8. CDR3 length: 19 residues. Per the germline V gene, CDR1 is SGHDN and CDR2 is FVKESK. DNA for the CDR3: TGTGCCAGCAGCCCCGGGACTAGCGGGGGACTTAGCTCCTACAATGAGCAGTTCTTC. Amino acid sequence: CASSPGTSGGLSSYNEQFF.

The chain has TRBV11-2 and TRBJ1-1, with no clear D. The length of the CDR3 is 14 residues. From germline, CDR1 is SGHAT and CDR2 FQNNGV. Trimming cost V 1 base and J 4 bases, with 10 bases left between them. CDR3 residues: CASSLARGTTEAFF. In nucleotides, the CDR3 is TGTGCCAGCAGCTTAGCACGGGGTACCACTGAAGCTTTCTTT.

V is TRBV5-1 and J is TRBJ1-1, with TRBD1 as a possible D gene (5 bases). The CDR3 length is 17 residues. Trimming took off 0 bases at V and 3 bases at J, with 18 bases between the two ends. Germline CDR1 and CDR2: SGHRS and YFSETQ. The CDR3 loop reads CASSLVGRAGSYTEAFF. In DNA, the CDR3 is TGCGCCAGCAGCTTGGTCGGCAGGGCCGGTTCGTACACTGAAGCTTTCTTT.